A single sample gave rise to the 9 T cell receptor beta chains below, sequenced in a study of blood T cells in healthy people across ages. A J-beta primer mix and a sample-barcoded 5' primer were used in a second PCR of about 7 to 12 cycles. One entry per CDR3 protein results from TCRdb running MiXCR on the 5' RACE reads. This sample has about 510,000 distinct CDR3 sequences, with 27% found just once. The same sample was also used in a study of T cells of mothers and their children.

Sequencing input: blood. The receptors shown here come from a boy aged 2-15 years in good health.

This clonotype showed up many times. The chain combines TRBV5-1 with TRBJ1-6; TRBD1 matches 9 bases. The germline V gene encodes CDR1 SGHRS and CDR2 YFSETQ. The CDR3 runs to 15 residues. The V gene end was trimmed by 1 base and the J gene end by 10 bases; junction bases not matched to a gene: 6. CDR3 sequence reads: CASSLKGQGGSPLHF. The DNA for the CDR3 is TGCGCCAGCAGCTTGAAGGGACAGGGTGGATCACCCCTCCACTTT. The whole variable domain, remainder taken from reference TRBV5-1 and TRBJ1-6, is KAGVTQTPRYLIKTRGQQVTLSCSPISGHRSVSWYQQTPGQGLQFLFEYFSETQRNKGNFPGRFSGRQFSNSRSEMNVSTLELGDSALYLCASSLKGQGGSPLHFGNGTRLTVT.

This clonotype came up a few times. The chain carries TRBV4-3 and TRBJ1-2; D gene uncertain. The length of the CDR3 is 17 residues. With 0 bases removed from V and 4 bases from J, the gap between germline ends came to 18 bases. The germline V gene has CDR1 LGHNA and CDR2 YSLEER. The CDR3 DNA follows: TGCGCCAGCAGCCAAGAAGAGACTAGGCTCCCCTTCTATGGCTACACCTTC. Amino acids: CASSQEETRLPFYGYTF.

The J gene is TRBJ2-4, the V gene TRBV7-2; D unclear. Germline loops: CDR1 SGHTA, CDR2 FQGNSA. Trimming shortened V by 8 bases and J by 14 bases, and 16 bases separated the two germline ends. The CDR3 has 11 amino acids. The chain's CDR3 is CASRSYGPEYF. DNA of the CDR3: TGTGCCAGCCGCTCCTACGGGCCGGAGTACTTC.

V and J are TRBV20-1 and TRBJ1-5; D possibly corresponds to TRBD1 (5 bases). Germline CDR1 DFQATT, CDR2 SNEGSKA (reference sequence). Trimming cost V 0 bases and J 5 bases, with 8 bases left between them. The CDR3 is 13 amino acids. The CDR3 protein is CSAREGVDQPQHF. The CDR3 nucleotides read TGCAGTGCTAGAGAGGGGGTAGATCAGCCCCAGCATTTT.

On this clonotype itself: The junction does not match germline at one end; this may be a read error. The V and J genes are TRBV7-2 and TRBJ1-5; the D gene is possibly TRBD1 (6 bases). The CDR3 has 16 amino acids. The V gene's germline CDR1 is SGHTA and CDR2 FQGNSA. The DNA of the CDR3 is TGTGCCAGCAGCAAACAGGGATTAGGGGTCAATCAGCCCCGGCATTTT. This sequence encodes CASSKQGLGVNQPRHF.

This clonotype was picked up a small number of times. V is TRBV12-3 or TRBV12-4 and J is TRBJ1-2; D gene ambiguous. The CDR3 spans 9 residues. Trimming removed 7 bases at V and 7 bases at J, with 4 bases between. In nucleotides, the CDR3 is TGTGCCAGCAATTTTGGCTACACCTTC. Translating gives CASNFGYTF.

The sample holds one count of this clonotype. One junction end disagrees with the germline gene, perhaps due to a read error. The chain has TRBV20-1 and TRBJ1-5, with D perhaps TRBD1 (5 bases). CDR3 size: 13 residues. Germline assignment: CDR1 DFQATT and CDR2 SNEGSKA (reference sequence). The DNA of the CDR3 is TGCAGTGCCAAGGGACTGAGCAAGCAGCCCCAGCATTTT. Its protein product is CSAKGLSKQPQHF.

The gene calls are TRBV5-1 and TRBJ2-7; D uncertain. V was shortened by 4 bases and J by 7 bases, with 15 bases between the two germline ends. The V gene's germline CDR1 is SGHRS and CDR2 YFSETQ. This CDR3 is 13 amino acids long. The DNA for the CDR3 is TGCGCCAGCAGCACCACGTGGGCTAAGGAGCAGTACTTC. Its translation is CASSTTWAKEQYF.

The CDR3 DNA follows: TGCAGCGTTGAAGATTCGCGACACGGAGGAATCTACGAGCAGTACTTC. Protein sequence: CSVEDSRHGGIYEQYF. The chain carries TRBV29-1 and TRBJ2-5, with D possibly TRBD2 on 5 matching bases. The DNA end is a closer match to TRBJ2-7, so the J assignment may be wrong. This CDR3 is 16 amino acids long. Germline loops: CDR1 SQVTM, CDR2 ANQGSEA.